The sequence of this TCR beta chain was determined in a study of shared clonotypes between healthy human individuals. Broader study findings: Sampling covered nothing but blood. Tissue TCR repertoires likely differ from those found in blood.

The CDR3 runs 14 residues. V was clipped by 6 bases and J by 11 bases; unmatched bases: 14. Germline CDR1 SQVTM, CDR2 ANQGSEA. Produced via immunoSEQ multiplex PCR; TCRdb's table is partial and in-frame only. The sample contains about 480,000 clones, 60% to 80% of which appear only once. As concerns this clone: Its antigen is not identified.

Material for sequencing was PBMCs. This TCR derives from a woman in her thirties or forties in good health. Some clones in this sample may be carry-over from other donors' samples. This chain uses TRBV29-1 with TRBJ1-1; the match to TRBD1 covers 11 bases. This chain's CDR3 is CSVGPGQGVGGAFF. CDR3 in DNA: TGCAGCGTAGGGCCGGGACAGGGGGTCGGGGGGGCTTTCTTT. Using reference TRBV29-1 and TRBJ1-1 for the parts outside the CDR3, the full variable domain is SAVISQKPSRDICQRGTSLTIQCQVDSQVTMMFWYRQQPGQSLTLIATANQGSEATYESGFVIDKFPISRPNLTFSTLTVSNMSPEDSSIYLCSVGPGQGVGGAFFGQGTRLTVV.